A single sample is the source of the 25 T cell receptor beta chains below, sequenced in a study of T cells after yellow fever vaccination (dated by TCRdb to the late 2010s). The method behind the library was 5' RACE. The data were produced on an Illumina HiSeq 2500. The public reads were run again by TCRdb, first through fastp at Q25 and then through MiXCR, and only productive beta chains were kept. Records with the same CDR3 protein are collapsed into one entry carrying the most frequent genes and DNA. This sample holds approximately 610,000 distinct CDR3 sequences; around 16% were observed only once. 15% to 20% of the sample rests with the top ten. Interpreted using the paper, the treatment or condition label stands for: live attenuated yellow fever vaccine strain. The sample here was PBMCs, taken 4 to 5 days after the first yellow fever vaccination. These receptors came from a man aged 18-30 years who received the YFV17D yellow fever vaccine.

This chain uses TRBV5-1 with TRBJ1-6, with 9 positions matching TRBD1. The CDR3 covers 14 residues. V was clipped by 6 bases and J by 8 bases; unmatched bases: 6. The V gene's germline CDR1 is SGHRS and CDR2 YFSETQ. CDR3: CASTLWTGDSPLHF. The CDR3 DNA is TGCGCCAGCACGCTCTGGACAGGGGATTCACCCCTCCACTTT.

This chain links TRBV20-1 with TRBJ2-2; no clear D gene. V gave up 3 bases and J gave up 4 bases, with 12 bases separating them. There are 14 residues in the CDR3. Germline-derived CDR1 and CDR2 are DFQATT and SNEGSKA (reference sequence). The CDR3 sequence: CSARNQRGTGELFF. The DNA for the CDR3 is TGCAGTGCTAGGAACCAGCGTGGCACCGGGGAGCTGTTTTTT.

This clonotype was seen a few times. The V call is TRBV12-3 or TRBV12-4, the J call TRBJ2-3; D gene ambiguous. This CDR3 is built from 15 residues. Trimming left V 5 bases short and J 0 bases short, with 12 bases between. CDR3 DNA: TGTGCCAGCAGTAGAACATCCCCTAGCACAGATACGCAGTATTTT. Amino acid sequence: CASSRTSPSTDTQYF.

The genes are TRBV7-2 and TRBJ2-6; no firm D call. The V gene lost 11 bases and the J gene lost 2 bases, with 10 bases spanning the gap. The CDR3 consists of 13 residues. Per germline, CDR1 SGHTA and CDR2 FQGNSA. The CDR3: CALQVAGANVLTF. The CDR3, as DNA: TGTGCCCTCCAGGTGGCTGGGGCCAACGTCCTGACTTTC.

This sequence joins TRBV6-2 or TRBV6-3 and TRBJ2-1, with D possibly TRBD2 on 6 matching bases. Germline CDR1 and CDR2: MNHEY and SVGEGT. The CDR3 extends over 13 amino acids. Trimming took off 6 bases at V and 6 bases at J, with 12 bases between the two ends. The CDR3 nucleotides read TGTGCCAGCAGCCTGTTCGGGGGCAATGAGCAGTTCTTC. This sequence encodes CASSLFGGNEQFF.

At least ten counts were recorded for this clonotype. J is TRBJ2-1 and V is TRBV24-1; D might be TRBD1 (6 bases). CDR1 and CDR2 from the germline V gene are KGHDR and SFDVKD. There are 12 residues in the CDR3. V was shortened by 9 bases and J by 1 base, with 6 bases between the two germline ends. In DNA form, the CDR3 reads TGTGCCACCGGACAGTCCTACAATGAGCAGTTCTTC. As protein: CATGQSYNEQFF.

In its sample, this clonotype was seen a few times. The rearrangement uses TRBV15 and TRBJ1-6; 7 bases match TRBD1. The V gene end was trimmed by 2 bases and the J gene end by 7 bases; junction bases not matched to a gene: 5. This CDR3 is 15 amino acids long. Germline lookup yields CDR1 LNHNV and CDR2 YYDKDF (reference sequence). The CDR3 here is CATSRRTRGNSPLHF. The CDR3 bases are TGTGCCACCAGCAGAAGAACCAGGGGGAATTCACCCCTCCACTTT. Using reference TRBV15 and TRBJ1-6 for the parts outside the CDR3, the full variable domain is DAMVIQNPRYQVTQFGKPVTLSCSQTLNHNVMYWYQQKSSQAPKLLFHYYDKDFNNEADTPDNFQSRRPNTSFCFLDIRSPGLGDTAMYLCATSRRTRGNSPLHFGNGTRLTVT.

The sample holds a few counts of this clonotype. This chain links TRBV6-2 or TRBV6-3 with TRBJ2-3, with D hard to call. The germline V and J ends were trimmed by 8 bases and 2 bases, with 8 bases remaining between them. This CDR3 contains 12 residues. Germline assignment: CDR1 MNHEY and CDR2 SVGEGT. The chain's CDR3 is CASGASTDTQYF. The CDR3 nucleotides are TGTGCCAGCGGAGCCTCCACAGATACGCAGTATTTT.

V gene TRBV13 combines with J gene TRBJ1-6, with 9 positions matching TRBD1. V lost 0 bases, J lost 8 bases, and 5 bases stayed unmatched. Germline-derived CDR1 and CDR2 are PRHDT and FYEKMQ (reference sequence). This CDR3 spans 16 amino acids. The CDR3 here is CASSLGGQGGHSPLHF. The CDR3 DNA reads as TGTGCCAGCAGCTTAGGGGGACAGGGAGGTCATTCACCCCTCCACTTT.

The chain recombines TRBV4-1 with TRBJ1-5, with a weak D call TRBD1 (5 bases). This CDR3 is built from 18 residues. Trimming pared 0 bases from V and 9 bases from J, leaving 24 bases between. Per the germline V gene, CDR1 is MGHRA and CDR2 is YSYEKL. The CDR3 DNA reads as TGCGCCAGCAGCCAAGAGGGCGGGCGAGGCAGGGCTTCATGGCCCCAGCATTTT. This codes for CASSQEGGRGRASWPQHF.

This clonotype appeared a few times. The gene calls are TRBV27 and TRBJ2-3; D ambiguous. CDR1 MNHEY and CDR2 SMNVEV come from the germline V gene (reference sequence). V was cut by 6 bases and J by 0 bases, with 10 bases left in between. CDR3 length equals 14 residues. The CDR3 loop is CASRDQASTDTQYF. The CDR3 nucleotides read TGTGCCAGCAGGGACCAGGCTAGCACAGATACGCAGTATTTT.

This clonotype has just a few counts. This chain links TRBV5-1 with TRBJ2-1; D gene unclear. Germline values: CDR1 SGHRS, CDR2 YFSETQ. The CDR3 runs to 14 residues. Trimming pared 4 bases from V and 2 bases from J, leaving 10 bases between. CDR3 bases: TGCGCCAGCAGCATCTCGTGGGCCTACAATGAGCAGTTCTTC. The encoded protein is CASSISWAYNEQFF.

This chain uses TRBV5-4 with TRBJ2-5; TRBD2 is a possible D gene (5 bases). The V end was cut by 5 bases, the J end by 0 bases, with 8 bases between. The CDR3 has 13 amino acids. Germline values: CDR1 SGHNT, CDR2 YYREEE (reference sequence). This chain's CDR3 is CASRREYQETQYF. The CDR3 DNA sequence: TGTGCCAGCAGAAGGGAGTACCAAGAGACCCAGTACTTC. The variable domain in full, completed from reference TRBV5-4 and TRBJ2-5, reads ETGVTQSPTHLIKTRGQQVTLRCSSQSGHNTVSWYQQALGQGPQFIFQYYREEENGRGNFPPRFSGLQFPNYSSELNVNALELDDSALYLCASRREYQETQYFGPGTRLLVL.

This sequence joins TRBV4-1 and TRBJ1-2; 8 bases agree with TRBD1. Unmatched junction bases numbered 11, after V lost 2 bases and J lost 6 bases. The CDR3 sequence is 16 residues long. CDR1 MGHRA and CDR2 YSYEKL come from the germline V gene. In DNA form, the CDR3 reads TGCGCCAGCAGCCAATCTCCGACAGGGGATATGGATGGCTACACCTTC. Its protein is CASSQSPTGDMDGYTF.

The chain couples TRBV4-3 to TRBJ1-6, with D perhaps matching TRBD1 (5 bases). In germline, CDR1 is LGHNA, CDR2 YSLEER. V was cut by 1 base and J by 3 bases, with 10 bases left in between. The CDR3 runs 16 residues. CDR3 residues: CASSQVKGSYNSPLHF. The CDR3 bases are TGCGCCAGCAGCCAAGTTAAGGGGAGCTATAATTCACCCCTCCACTTT.

This clonotype occurred a few times. The chain couples TRBV7-9 to TRBJ1-1; the D is unclear. Germline CDR1 SEHNR, CDR2 FQNEAQ (reference sequence). This CDR3 contains 15 residues. V lost 5 bases to trimming and J lost 11 bases, with 24 bases between them. The CDR3 sequence: CASSEWEGLVSKAFF. The CDR3 nucleotides read TGTGCCAGCAGCGAATGGGAGGGTTTGGTGAGCAAGGCTTTCTTT.

This clonotype turned up a few times. The CDR3 DNA follows: TGTGCCAGCAGCTTAGGAGGACAGCTGAACACCGGGGAGCTGTTTTTT. This encodes CASSLGGQLNTGELFF. The chain is built from TRBV7-2 and TRBJ2-2, with TRBD1 as a possible D gene (6 bases). The CDR3 is 16 amino acids. Germline CDR1 and CDR2: SGHTA and FQGNSA. Trimming stripped 1 base from V and 1 base from J, with 10 bases between.

This clonotype occurred a few times. The CDR3 spells CASSTRVETQYF. For the CDR3, the DNA is TGTGCCAGCAGTACCCGAGTTGAGACCCAGTACTTC. The rearrangement uses TRBV6-2 or TRBV6-3 and TRBJ2-5; D remains ambiguous. The CDR3 runs to 12 residues. CDR1 MNHEY and CDR2 SVGEGT come from the germline V gene. V lost 5 bases and J 5 bases, leaving 9 bases between the germline ends.

This clonotype was found a few times. The chain links TRBV9 to TRBJ2-1, with D tentatively TRBD1 (7 bases). Germline V lookup: CDR1 SGDLS, CDR2 YYNGEE. The CDR3 has 16 amino acids. The V and J ends lost 0 bases and 4 bases respectively, with 14 bases between them. The CDR3 bases are TGTGCCAGCAGCGTAGCTGGGGGGACAGATTACAATGAGCAGTTCTTC. It specifies CASSVAGGTDYNEQFF. The full variable domain, in which reference TRBV9 and TRBJ2-1 provide the parts outside the CDR3, is DSGVTQTPKHLITATGQRVTLRCSPRSGDLSVYWYQQSLDQGLQFLIQYYNGEERAKGNILERFSAQQFPDLHSELNLSSLELGDSALYFCASSVAGGTDYNEQFFGPGTRLTVL.

The table lists this clonotype with a few counts. V is TRBV24-1 and J is TRBJ2-3, with TRBD2 matching over 7 bases. CDR1 and CDR2 from the germline V gene are KGHDR and SFDVKD. The CDR3 consists of 15 residues. Trimming removed 7 bases from V and 4 bases from J; junction bases left unmatched: 10. The CDR3 DNA follows: TGTGCCACCAGCGGAGGGCGGGGGTTAGCAGATACGCAGTATTTT. It yields the protein CATSGGRGLADTQYF.

The genes are TRBV9 and TRBJ2-3; TRBD2 aligns across 9 bases. The V segment lost 3 bases and the J segment 0 bases; nucleotides outside the gene matches: 8. The germline V gene has CDR1 SGDLS and CDR2 YYNGEE. CDR3 length equals 17 residues. The CDR3 here is CASSGSGGESSTDTQYF. CDR3 bases: TGTGCCAGCAGCGGTAGCGGGGGAGAATCTAGCACAGATACGCAGTATTTT.

This clonotype was detected many times. V gene TRBV4-1 combines with J gene TRBJ1-1; no clear D. The CDR3 has 14 amino acids. Germline values: CDR1 MGHRA, CDR2 YSYEKL. V dropped 1 base and J dropped 0 bases, with 6 bases sitting between them. In DNA, the CDR3 is TGCGCCAGCAGCCAAGGGGTCCTGAACACTGAAGCTTTCTTT. Translating it yields CASSQGVLNTEAFF.

This clonotype was recorded at least ten times. CDR3: CASRGQNTGELFF. DNA of the CDR3: TGCGCCAGCAGGGGACAGAACACCGGGGAGCTGTTTTTT. The chain carries TRBV5-1 and TRBJ2-2; D perhaps matches TRBD1 (6 bases). Trimming removed 5 bases from V and 1 base from J, with 6 bases in between. Germline V lookup: CDR1 SGHRS, CDR2 YFSETQ. The CDR3 length is 13 residues.

J is TRBJ2-2 and V is TRBV4-3, with D possibly matching TRBD2 (6 bases). Looked up from germline, CDR1 is LGHNA and CDR2 is YSLEER. The CDR3 is made up of 15 amino acids. V was pared by 1 base and J by 8 bases, with 14 bases between. CDR3 nucleotide sequence: TGCGCCAGCAGCCAAGGCATCGGGAGCGGGGGGGAGCTGTTTTTT. It is translated as CASSQGIGSGGELFF.

This clonotype was seen a single time. The J gene is TRBJ2-3, the V gene TRBV10-3; maybe TRBD1 (6 bases). The CDR3 loop spans 13 amino acids. Germline assignment: CDR1 ENHRY and CDR2 SYGVKD. V was pared by 4 bases and J by 3 bases, with 8 bases between. CDR3 amino acids: CAISAGTTDTQYF. The CDR3 DNA sequence: TGTGCCATCAGTGCCGGGACAACAGATACGCAGTATTTT.